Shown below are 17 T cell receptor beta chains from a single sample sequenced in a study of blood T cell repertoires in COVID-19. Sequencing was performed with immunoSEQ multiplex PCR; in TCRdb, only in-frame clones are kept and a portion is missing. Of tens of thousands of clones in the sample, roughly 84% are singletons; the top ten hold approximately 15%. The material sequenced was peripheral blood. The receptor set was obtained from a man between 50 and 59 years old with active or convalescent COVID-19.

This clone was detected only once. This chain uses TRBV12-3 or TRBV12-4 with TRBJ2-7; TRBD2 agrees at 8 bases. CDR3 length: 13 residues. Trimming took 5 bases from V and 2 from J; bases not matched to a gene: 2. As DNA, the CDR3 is TGTGCCAGCAGTCCGGGACTAGCCTACGAGCAGTACTTC. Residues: CASSPGLAYEQYF.

The CDR3 region has the DNA TGTGCCAGCAGCCAATCAGGGGGCGGCACTGAAGCTTTCTTT. Protein sequence: CASSQSGGGTEAFF. The V call is TRBV16, the J call TRBJ1-1; TRBD1 aligns across 7 bases. The CDR3 runs 14 residues. The germline CDR1 and CDR2 sequences are KGHSY and FQNENV. V gave up 0 bases and J gave up 4 bases; unmatched junction bases: 2.

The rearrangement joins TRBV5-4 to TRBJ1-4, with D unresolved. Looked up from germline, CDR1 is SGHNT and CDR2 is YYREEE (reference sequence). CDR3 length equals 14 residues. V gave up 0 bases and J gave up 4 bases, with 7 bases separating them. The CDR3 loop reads CASSLGGVNEKLFF. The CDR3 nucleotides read TGTGCCAGCAGCTTGGGCGGGGTTAATGAAAAACTGTTTTTT.

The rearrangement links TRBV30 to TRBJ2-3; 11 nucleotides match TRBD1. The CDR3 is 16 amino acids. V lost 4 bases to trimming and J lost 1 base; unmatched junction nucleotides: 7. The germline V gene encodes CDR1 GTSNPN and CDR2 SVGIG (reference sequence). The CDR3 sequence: CAWTPPGQGGTDTQYF. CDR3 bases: TGTGCCTGGACCCCCCCGGGACAGGGGGGCACAGATACGCAGTATTTT.

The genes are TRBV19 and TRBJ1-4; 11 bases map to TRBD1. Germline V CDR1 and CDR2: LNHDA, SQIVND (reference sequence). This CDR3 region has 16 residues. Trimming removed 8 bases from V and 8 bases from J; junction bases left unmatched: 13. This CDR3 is CASGVLAGTGGEKLFF. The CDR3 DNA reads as TGTGCCAGTGGAGTTTTAGCGGGGACAGGGGGGGAAAAACTGTTTTTT.

Written as DNA, the CDR3 is TGTGCCAGCCGAGTGGGGAGCTCTGGAAACACCATATATTTT. It encodes CASRVGSSGNTIYF. J is TRBJ1-3 and V is TRBV5-6, with D hard to call. V was trimmed by 7 bases and J by 0 bases, leaving 11 bases between them. CDR3 length: 14 amino acids. Germline V CDR1 and CDR2: SGHDT, YYEEEE.

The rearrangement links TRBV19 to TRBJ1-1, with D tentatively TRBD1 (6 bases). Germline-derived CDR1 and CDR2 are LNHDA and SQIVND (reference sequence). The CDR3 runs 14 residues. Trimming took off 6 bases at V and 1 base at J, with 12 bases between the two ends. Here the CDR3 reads CASRTQQGNTEAFF. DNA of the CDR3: TGTGCCAGTAGGACACAACAGGGGAACACTGAAGCTTTCTTT.

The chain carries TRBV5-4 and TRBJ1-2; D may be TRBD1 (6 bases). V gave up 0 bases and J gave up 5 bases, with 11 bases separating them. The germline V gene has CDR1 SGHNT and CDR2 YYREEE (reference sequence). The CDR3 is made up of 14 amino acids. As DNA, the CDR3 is TGTGCCAGCAGCTTGGAAGGCAGGGGATATGGCTACACCTTC. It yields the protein CASSLEGRGYGYTF.

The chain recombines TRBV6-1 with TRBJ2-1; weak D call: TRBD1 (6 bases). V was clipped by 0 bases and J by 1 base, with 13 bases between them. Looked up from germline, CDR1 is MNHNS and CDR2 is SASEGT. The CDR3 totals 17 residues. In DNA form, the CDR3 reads TGTGCCAGCAGTGAAGCTGTGAGGGGGAGTTCCTACAATGAGCAGTTCTTC. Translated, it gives CASSEAVRGSSYNEQFF.

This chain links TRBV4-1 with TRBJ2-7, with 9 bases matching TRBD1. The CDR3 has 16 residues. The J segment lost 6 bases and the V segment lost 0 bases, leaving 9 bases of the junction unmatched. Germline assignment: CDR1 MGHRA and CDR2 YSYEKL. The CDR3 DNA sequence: TGCGCCAGCAGCCAAGACCGACAAACAGGGGGCCCCGAGCAGTACTTC. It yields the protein CASSQDRQTGGPEQYF.

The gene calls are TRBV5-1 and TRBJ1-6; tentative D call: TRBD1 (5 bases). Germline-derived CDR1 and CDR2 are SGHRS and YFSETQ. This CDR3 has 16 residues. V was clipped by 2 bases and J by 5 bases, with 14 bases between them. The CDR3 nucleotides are TGCGCCAGCAGCTTTACCTGGGGGGGGGATAATTCACCCCTCCACTTT. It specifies CASSFTWGGDNSPLHF.

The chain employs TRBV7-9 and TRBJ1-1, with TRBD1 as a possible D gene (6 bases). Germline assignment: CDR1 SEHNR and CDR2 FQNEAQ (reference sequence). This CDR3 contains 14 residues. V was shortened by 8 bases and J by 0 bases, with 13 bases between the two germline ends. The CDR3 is CASSGQSMNTEAFF. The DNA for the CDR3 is TGTGCCAGCTCCGGACAGAGCATGAACACTGAAGCTTTCTTT. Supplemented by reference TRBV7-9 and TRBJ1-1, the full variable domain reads DTGVSQNPRHKITKRGQNVTFRCDPISEHNRLYWYRQTLGQGPEFLTYFQNEAQLEKSRLLSDRFSAERPKGSFSTLEIQRTEQGDSAMYLCASSGQSMNTEAFFGQGTRLTVV.

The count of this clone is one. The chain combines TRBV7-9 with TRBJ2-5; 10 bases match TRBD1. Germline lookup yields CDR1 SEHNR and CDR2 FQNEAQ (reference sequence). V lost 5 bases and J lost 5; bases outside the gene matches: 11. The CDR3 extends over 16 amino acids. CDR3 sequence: CASSPPGQGLGETQYF. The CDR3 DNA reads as TGTGCCAGCAGCCCACCGGGACAGGGGCTAGGGGAGACCCAGTACTTC.

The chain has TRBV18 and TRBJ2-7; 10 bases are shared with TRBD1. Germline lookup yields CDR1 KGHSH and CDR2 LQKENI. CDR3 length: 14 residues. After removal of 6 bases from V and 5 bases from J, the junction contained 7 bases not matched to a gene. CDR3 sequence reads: CASSFETGGDEQYF. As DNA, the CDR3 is TGTGCCAGCTCTTTCGAGACAGGGGGCGACGAGCAGTACTTC.

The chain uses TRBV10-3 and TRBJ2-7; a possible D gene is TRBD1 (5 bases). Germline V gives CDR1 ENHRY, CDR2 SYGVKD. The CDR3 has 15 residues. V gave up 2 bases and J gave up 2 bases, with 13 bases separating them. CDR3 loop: CAISEGLDRTYEQYF. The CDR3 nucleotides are TGTGCCATCAGTGAGGGGCTCGACAGAACCTACGAGCAGTACTTC.

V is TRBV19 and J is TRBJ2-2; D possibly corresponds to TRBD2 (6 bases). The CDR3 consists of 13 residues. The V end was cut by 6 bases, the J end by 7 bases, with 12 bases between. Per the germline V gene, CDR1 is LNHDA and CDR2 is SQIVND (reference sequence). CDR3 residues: CASSPIGGGELFF. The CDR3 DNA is TGTGCCAGTAGCCCGATCGGGGGCGGGGAGCTGTTTTTT.

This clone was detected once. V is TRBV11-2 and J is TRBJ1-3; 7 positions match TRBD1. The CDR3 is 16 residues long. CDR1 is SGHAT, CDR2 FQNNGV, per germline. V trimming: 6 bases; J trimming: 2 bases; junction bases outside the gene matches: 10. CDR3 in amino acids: CASRLVGGQAGNTIYF. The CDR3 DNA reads TGTGCCAGCAGACTAGTGGGCGGACAGGCTGGAAACACCATATATTTT.